This T cell receptor beta chain was recovered during a study of blood T cells in healthy people across ages. Study-wide results and caveats: Higher naive T cell percentage went strongly together with higher TCR beta diversity.

This clonotype has a count of ten or more. Its cognate antigen is unknown. A second PCR, run for about 7 to 11 cycles, used a sample-barcoded 5' primer plus a J-beta primer mix. TCRdb reprocessed the 5' RACE reads via MiXCR and lists one record per CDR3 protein. The data show around 670,000 distinct CDR3 sequences, less than 35% seen once. V was trimmed by 0 bases and J by 3 bases, leaving 9 bases between them. Germline V gene lookup returns CDR1 LGHNA and CDR2 YNFKEQ. The CDR3 is 15 amino acids. The sample taken for sequencing was blood. This chain connects TRBV4-2 to TRBJ1-5; a possible D gene is TRBD1 (6 bases). This clonotype was obtained from a woman aged 80 or older in good health. CDR3 in DNA: TGTGCCAGCAGCCAAGAGGACAGCGTCAATCAGCCCCAGCATTTT. Translating it yields CASSQEDSVNQPQHF.